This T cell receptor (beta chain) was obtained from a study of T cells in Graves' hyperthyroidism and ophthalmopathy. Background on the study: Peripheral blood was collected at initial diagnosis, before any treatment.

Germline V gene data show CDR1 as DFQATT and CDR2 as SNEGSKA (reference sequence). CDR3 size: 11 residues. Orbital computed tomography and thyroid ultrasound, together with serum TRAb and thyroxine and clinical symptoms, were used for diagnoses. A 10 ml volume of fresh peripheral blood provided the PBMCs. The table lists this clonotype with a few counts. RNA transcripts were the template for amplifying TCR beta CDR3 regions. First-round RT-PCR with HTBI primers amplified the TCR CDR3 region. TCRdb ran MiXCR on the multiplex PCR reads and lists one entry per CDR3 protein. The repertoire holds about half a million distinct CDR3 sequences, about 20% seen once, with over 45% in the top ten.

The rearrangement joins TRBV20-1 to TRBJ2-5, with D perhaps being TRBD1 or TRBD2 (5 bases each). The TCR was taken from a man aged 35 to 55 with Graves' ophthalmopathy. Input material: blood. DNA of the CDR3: TGCAGCGCCACGGGGCCGGAGACCCAGTACTTC. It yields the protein CSATGPETQYF.